Each of the 13 T cell receptor beta chains below was sequenced from the same sample in a study of T-cell memory formation after mild COVID-19. From the 5' RACE reads, TCRdb called clonotypes with MiXCR, one entry per CDR3 protein. The table includes roughly 100,000 distinct CDR3 sequences, approximately 13% detected once. Source material: PBMCs or a T cell subset sorted from them (not recorded which). All receptors derive from an adult woman who had mild COVID-19 (a few samples of this study predate the infection). Cell type and time point are not known.

This clonotype occurred a few times. The rearrangement links TRBV15 to TRBJ2-4; no clear D. Trimming shortened V by 0 bases and J by 0 bases, and 6 bases separated the two germline ends. CDR3 size: 15 residues. The germline CDR1 and CDR2 sequences are LNHNV and YYDKDF (reference sequence). Written as DNA, the CDR3 is TGTGCCACCAGCAGAGATTGGGTAGCCAAAAACATTCAGTACTTC. Protein sequence: CATSRDWVAKNIQYF.

This rearrangement joins TRBV7-9 to TRBJ2-7; D could derive from TRBD1 or TRBD2 (5 bases each). The V gene lost 3 bases and the J gene lost 0 bases, with 15 bases spanning the gap. The V gene's germline CDR1 is SEHNR and CDR2 FQNEAQ (reference sequence). The CDR3 contains 16 residues. The CDR3 region has the DNA TGTGCCAGCAGCTTCCCAGGGAGCCCAAGCTCCTACGAGCAGTACTTC. Translation: CASSFPGSPSSYEQYF.

This clonotype was counted at least ten times. The V and J genes are TRBV29-1 and TRBJ2-1; D is unresolved. The CDR3 length is 12 residues. From germline, CDR1 is SQVTM and CDR2 ANQGSEA. V dropped 4 bases and J dropped 5 bases, with 9 bases sitting between them. The CDR3 spells CSVVAQNNEQFF. CDR3 bases: TGCAGCGTTGTAGCCCAGAACAATGAGCAGTTCTTC.

This clonotype occurred a few times. J is TRBJ1-6 and V is TRBV12-3 or TRBV12-4; weak D call: TRBD1 (5 bases). The CDR3 is 17 residues long. Trimming left V 6 bases short and J 10 bases short, with 25 bases between. CDR3 residues: CASSPVLGHGGRSPLHF. The CDR3 region has the DNA TGTGCCAGCAGCCCAGTGTTAGGACACGGAGGGAGATCACCCCTCCACTTT.

This clonotype was seen more than once but under ten times. The V gene is TRBV5-1, the J gene TRBJ2-5; 9 nucleotides line up with TRBD2. The CDR3 length is 15 residues. The V and J ends lost 1 base and 5 bases, in that order; junction bases with no gene match: 6. Looked up from germline, CDR1 is SGHRS and CDR2 is YFSETQ. DNA of the CDR3: TGCGCCAGCAGCTTGAGTAGCGGGGGTTATGAGACCCAGTACTTC. It yields the protein CASSLSSGGYETQYF.

The sample holds a few counts of this clonotype. V is TRBV29-1 and J is TRBJ2-2; the match to TRBD2 covers 7 bases. The CDR3 covers 13 residues. CDR1 is SQVTM, CDR2 ANQGSEA, per germline. V lost 4 bases to trimming and J lost 9 bases; unmatched junction nucleotides: 8. CDR3 in amino acids: CSVVLAGARELFF. The CDR3 coding sequence is TGCAGCGTTGTACTCGCGGGAGCCCGGGAGCTGTTTTTT.

The chain has TRBV7-9 and TRBJ2-1; 10 bases fit TRBD2. This CDR3 has 17 residues. The V gene's germline CDR1 is SEHNR and CDR2 FQNEAQ (reference sequence). Unmatched junction bases numbered 13, after V lost 5 bases and J lost 6 bases. CDR3 residues: CASSLILAGVKGNEQFF. The CDR3 DNA is TGTGCCAGCAGCCTCATCCTAGCGGGAGTTAAAGGCAATGAGCAGTTCTTC.

The V call is TRBV7-9, the J call TRBJ2-7, with 12 bases that match TRBD2. Trimming cost V 5 bases and J 6 bases; bases outside gene matches: 8. This CDR3 has 15 residues. The germline V gene encodes CDR1 SEHNR and CDR2 FQNEAQ (reference sequence). The DNA for the CDR3 is TGTGCCAGCAGCAGGACTAGCGGGGTTCCGGGCGAGCAGTACTTC. Its translation: CASSRTSGVPGEQYF.

This clonotype was seen more than once but under ten times. The V gene is TRBV6-5, the J gene TRBJ2-3; D unresolved. Looked up from germline, CDR1 is MNHEY and CDR2 is SVGAGI. Trimming pared 4 bases from V and 7 bases from J, leaving 12 bases between. The CDR3 has 13 residues. The CDR3 DNA reads as TGTGCCAGCAGTTCGGACGGGCAATATACGCAGTATTTT. It is translated as CASSSDGQYTQYF.

The sample holds a few counts of this clonotype. The V gene is TRBV5-5, the J gene TRBJ2-7; D is unresolved. The CDR3 has 11 amino acids. Trimming removed 4 bases at V and 2 bases at J, with 4 bases between. CDR1 and CDR2 from the germline V gene are SGHKS and YYEKEE (reference sequence). The CDR3 coding sequence is TGTGCCAGCAGCATGACCTACGAGCAGTACTTC. It is translated as CASSMTYEQYF.

V gene TRBV6-2 or TRBV6-3 combines with J gene TRBJ2-7, with TRBD2 matching 13 bases. V dropped 7 bases and J dropped 4; count of bases not matched to a gene: 13. The V gene's germline CDR1 is MNHEY and CDR2 SVGEGT. CDR3 length: 17 residues. CDR3 region: CASNQGLAGMQPYEQYF. The CDR3 bases are TGTGCCAGCAATCAGGGACTAGCGGGAATGCAACCGTACGAGCAGTACTTC.

This clonotype turned up a few times. This rearrangement joins TRBV12-3 or TRBV12-4 to TRBJ2-1, with D tentatively TRBD2 (5 bases). This CDR3 spans 13 amino acids. V lost 6 bases and J 8 bases, leaving 14 bases between the germline ends. CDR3 in DNA: TGTGCCAGCAGGCCATCAGTGCGGGATGAGCAGTTCTTC. It codes for CASRPSVRDEQFF.

This clonotype appeared a few times. The gene calls are TRBV19 and TRBJ2-2; TRBD2 is a possible D gene (6 bases). Germline CDR1 is LNHDA and CDR2 is SQIVND (reference sequence). This CDR3 has 14 amino acids. V lost 6 bases and J lost 4, with 12 bases in between. The CDR3 bases are TGTGCCAGTAGCGGGATGGGGGGCACCGGGGAGCTGTTTTTT. It codes for CASSGMGGTGELFF. Together with reference TRBV19 and TRBJ2-2, the CDR3 gives the full variable domain: DGGITQSPKYLFRKEGQNVTLSCEQNLNHDAMYWYRQDPGQGLRLIYYSQIVNDFQKGDIAEGYSVSREKKESFPLTVTSAQKNPTAFYLCASSGMGGTGELFFGEGSRLTVL.